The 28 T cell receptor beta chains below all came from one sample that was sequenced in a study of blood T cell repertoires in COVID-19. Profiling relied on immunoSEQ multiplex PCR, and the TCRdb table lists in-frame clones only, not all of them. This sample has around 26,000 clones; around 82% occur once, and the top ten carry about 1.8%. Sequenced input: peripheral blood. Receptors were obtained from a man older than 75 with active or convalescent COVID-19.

The CDR3 is CASSSTTGELFF. CDR3 nucleotide sequence: TGTGCCAGCAGCTCCACTACCGGGGAGCTGTTTTTT. The chain recombines TRBV11-3 with TRBJ2-2, with D unresolved. The CDR3 has 12 amino acids. The germline V gene encodes CDR1 SGHNT and CDR2 YENEEA. Trimming took 4 bases from V and 5 from J, leaving 5 bases between them.

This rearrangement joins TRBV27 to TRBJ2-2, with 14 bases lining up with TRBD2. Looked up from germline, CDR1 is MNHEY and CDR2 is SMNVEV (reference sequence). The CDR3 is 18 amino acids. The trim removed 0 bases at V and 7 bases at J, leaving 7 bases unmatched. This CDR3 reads CASSLSAGLAGVGGELFF. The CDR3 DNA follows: TGTGCCAGCAGTTTATCGGCGGGACTAGCGGGAGTGGGCGGGGAGCTGTTTTTT.

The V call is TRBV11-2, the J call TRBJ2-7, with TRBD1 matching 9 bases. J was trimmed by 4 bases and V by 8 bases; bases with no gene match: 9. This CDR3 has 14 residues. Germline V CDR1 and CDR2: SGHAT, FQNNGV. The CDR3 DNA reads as TGTGCCAGCGGAGCGGGACAGGGTAAATACGAGCAGTACTTC. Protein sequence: CASGAGQGKYEQYF.

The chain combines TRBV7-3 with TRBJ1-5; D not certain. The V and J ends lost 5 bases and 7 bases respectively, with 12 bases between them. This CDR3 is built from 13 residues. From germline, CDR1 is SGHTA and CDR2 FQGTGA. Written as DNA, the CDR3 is TGTGCCAGCAGCGTGGCGGTCGGGCAGCCCCAGCATTTT. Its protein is CASSVAVGQPQHF.

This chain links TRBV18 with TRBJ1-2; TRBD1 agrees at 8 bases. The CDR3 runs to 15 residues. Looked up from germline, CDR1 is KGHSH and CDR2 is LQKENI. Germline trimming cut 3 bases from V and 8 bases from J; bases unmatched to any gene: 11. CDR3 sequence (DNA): TGTGCCAGCTCACCTCAGCAGGGGGCGACGAACGGCTACACCTTC. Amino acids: CASSPQQGATNGYTF.

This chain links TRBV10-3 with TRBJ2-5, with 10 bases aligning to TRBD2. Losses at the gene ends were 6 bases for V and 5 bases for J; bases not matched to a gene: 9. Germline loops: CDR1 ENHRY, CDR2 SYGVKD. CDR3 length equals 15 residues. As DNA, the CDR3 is TGTGCCATCAGATCTAGCGGGGGCGTTCAGGAGACCCAGTACTTC. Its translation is CAIRSSGGVQETQYF.

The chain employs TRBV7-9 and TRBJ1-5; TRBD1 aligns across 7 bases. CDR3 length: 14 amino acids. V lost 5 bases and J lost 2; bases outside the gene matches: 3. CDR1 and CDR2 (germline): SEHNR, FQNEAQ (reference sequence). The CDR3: CASSARGGNQPQHF. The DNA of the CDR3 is TGTGCCAGCAGCGCCAGGGGGGGCAATCAGCCCCAGCATTTT.

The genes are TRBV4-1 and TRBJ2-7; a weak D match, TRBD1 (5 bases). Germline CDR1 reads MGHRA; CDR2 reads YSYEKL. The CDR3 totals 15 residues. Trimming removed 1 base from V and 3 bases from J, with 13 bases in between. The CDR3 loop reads CASSQGQQTIYEQYF. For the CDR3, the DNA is TGCGCCAGCAGCCAAGGACAGCAAACCATCTACGAGCAGTACTTC.

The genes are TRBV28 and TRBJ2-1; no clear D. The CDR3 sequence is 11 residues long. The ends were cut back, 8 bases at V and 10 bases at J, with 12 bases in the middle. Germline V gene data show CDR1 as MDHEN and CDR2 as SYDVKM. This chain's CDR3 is CASGWSGEQFF. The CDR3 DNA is TGTGCCAGCGGGTGGAGTGGGGAGCAGTTCTTC.

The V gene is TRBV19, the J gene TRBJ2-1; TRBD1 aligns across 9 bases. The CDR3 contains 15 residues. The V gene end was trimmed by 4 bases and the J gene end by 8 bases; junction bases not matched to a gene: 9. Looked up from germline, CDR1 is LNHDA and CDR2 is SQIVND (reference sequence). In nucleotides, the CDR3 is TGTGCCAGTAGTACCCCGGGACAGGGTTTAGATGAGCAGTTCTTC. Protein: CASSTPGQGLDEQFF.

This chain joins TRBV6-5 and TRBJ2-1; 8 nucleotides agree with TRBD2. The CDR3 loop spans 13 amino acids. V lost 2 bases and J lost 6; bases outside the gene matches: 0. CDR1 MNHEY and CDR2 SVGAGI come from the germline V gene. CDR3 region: CASSYLAGNEQFF. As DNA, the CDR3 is TGTGCCAGCAGTTACCTAGCGGGCAATGAGCAGTTCTTC.

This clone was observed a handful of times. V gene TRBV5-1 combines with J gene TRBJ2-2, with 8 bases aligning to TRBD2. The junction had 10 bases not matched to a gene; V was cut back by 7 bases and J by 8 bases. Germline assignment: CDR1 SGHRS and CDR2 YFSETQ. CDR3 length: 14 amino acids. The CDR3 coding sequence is TGCGCCAGCTCTTCGGTAGCGGGAACAGGGGAGCTGTTTTTT. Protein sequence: CASSSVAGTGELFF.

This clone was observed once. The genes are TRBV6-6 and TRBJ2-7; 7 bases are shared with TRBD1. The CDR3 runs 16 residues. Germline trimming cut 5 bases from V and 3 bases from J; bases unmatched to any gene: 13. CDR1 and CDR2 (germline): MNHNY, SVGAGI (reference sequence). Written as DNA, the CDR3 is TGTGCCAGCAGTCGAACTACAGGGGTTGGAGGCTACGAGCAGTACTTC. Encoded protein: CASSRTTGVGGYEQYF.

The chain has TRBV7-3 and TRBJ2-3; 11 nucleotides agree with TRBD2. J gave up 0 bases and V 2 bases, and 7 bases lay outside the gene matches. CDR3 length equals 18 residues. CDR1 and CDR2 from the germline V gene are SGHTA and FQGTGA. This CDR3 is CASSLVSGGASSTDTQYF. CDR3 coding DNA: TGTGCCAGCAGCTTAGTTAGCGGGGGGGCTTCTAGCACAGATACGCAGTATTTT.

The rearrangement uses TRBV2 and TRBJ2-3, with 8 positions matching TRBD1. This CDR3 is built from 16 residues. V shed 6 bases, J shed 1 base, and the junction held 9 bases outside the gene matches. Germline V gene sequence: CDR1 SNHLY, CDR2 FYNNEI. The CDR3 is CASREMTGVGTDTQYF. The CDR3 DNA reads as TGTGCCAGCAGGGAGATGACAGGGGTGGGCACAGATACGCAGTATTTT.

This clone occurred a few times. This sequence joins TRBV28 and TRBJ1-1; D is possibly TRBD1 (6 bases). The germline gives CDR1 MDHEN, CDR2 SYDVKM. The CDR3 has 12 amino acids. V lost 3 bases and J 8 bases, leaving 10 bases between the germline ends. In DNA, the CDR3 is TGTGCCAGCAGTTTGCGACAGGTCGAAGCTTTCTTT. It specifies CASSLRQVEAFF.

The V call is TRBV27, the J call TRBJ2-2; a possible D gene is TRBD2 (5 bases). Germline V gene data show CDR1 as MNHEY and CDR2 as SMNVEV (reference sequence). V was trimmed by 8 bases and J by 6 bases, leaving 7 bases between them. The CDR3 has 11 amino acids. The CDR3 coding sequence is TGTGCCAGCTCCGGGGCCGGGGAGCTGTTTTTT. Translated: CASSGAGELFF.

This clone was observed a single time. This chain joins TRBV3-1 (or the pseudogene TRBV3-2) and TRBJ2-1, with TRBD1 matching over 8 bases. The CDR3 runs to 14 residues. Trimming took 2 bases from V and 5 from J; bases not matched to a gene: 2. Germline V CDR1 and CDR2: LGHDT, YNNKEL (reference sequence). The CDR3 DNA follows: TGTGCCAGCAGCCAACCGGGACAGGACAATGAGCAGTTCTTC. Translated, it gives CASSQPGQDNEQFF.

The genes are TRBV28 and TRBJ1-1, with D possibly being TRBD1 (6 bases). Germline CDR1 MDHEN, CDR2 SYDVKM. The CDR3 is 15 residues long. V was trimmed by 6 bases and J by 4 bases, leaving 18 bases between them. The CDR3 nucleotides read TGTGCCAGCAGCAATCACAACAGGGTGGTCACTGAAGCTTTCTTT. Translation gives CASSNHNRVVTEAFF.

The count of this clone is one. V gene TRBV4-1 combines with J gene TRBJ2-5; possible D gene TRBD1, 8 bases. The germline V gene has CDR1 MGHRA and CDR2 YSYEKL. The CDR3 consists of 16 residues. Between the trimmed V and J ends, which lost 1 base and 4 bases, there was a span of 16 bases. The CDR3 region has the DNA TGCGCCAGCAGCCAAGGCCCGGACAGGGAGGGAGAGACCCAGTACTTC. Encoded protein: CASSQGPDREGETQYF.

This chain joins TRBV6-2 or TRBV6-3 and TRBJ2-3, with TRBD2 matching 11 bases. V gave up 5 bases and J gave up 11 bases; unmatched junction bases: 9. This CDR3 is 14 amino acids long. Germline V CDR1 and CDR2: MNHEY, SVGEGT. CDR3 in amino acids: CASSHPIGLAGQYF. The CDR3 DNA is TGTGCCAGCAGTCACCCAATCGGACTAGCGGGGCAGTATTTT.

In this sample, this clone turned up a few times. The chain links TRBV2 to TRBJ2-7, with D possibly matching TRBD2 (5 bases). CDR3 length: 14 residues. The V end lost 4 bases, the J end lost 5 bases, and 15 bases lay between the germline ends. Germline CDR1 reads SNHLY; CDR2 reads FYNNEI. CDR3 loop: CASSGIGMPDEQYF. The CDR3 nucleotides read TGTGCCAGCAGTGGTATCGGGATGCCCGACGAGCAGTACTTC.

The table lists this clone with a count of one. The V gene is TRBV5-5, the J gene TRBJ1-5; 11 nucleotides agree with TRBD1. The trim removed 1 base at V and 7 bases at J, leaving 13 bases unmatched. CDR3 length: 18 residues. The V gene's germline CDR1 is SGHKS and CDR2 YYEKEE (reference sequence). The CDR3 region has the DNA TGTGCCAGCAGCTTGTCTCCGGGGACAGGGGGACTATCACAGCCCCAGCATTTT. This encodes CASSLSPGTGGLSQPQHF.

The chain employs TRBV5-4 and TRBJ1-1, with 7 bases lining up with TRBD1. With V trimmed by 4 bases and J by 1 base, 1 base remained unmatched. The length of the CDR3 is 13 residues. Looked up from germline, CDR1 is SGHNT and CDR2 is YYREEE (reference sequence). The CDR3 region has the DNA TGTGCCAGCAGCAGGACAGGGAACACTGAAGCTTTCTTT. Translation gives CASSRTGNTEAFF.

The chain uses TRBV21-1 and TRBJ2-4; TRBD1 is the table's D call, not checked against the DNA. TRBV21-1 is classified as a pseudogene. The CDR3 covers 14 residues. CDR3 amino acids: CASSKGQVKNIQYF. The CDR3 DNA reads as TGTGCCAGCAGCAAGGGACAGGTTAAAAACATTCAGTACTTC.

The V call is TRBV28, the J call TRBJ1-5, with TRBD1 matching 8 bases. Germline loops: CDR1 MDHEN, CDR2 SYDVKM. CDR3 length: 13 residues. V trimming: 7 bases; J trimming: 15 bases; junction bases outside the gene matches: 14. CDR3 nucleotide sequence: TGTGCCAGCACCGACGATCAGGGGGCGGCCAGGCATTTT. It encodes CASTDDQGAARHF. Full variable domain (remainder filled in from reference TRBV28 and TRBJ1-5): DVKVTQSSRYLVKRTGEKVFLECVQDMDHENMFWYRQDPGLGLRLIYFSYDVKMKEKGDIPEGYSVSREKKERFSLILESASTNQTSMYLCASTDDQGAARHFGDGTRLSIL.

The CDR3 nucleotides are TGTGCCAGTAGTATAATTCCAGGGGGCATCAATTCACCCCTCCACTTT. Translation gives CASSIIPGGINSPLHF. The J gene is TRBJ1-6, the V gene TRBV19, with TRBD1 identical over 8 bases. V lost 2 bases, J lost 7 bases, and 7 bases stayed unmatched. The CDR3 extends over 16 amino acids. CDR1 LNHDA and CDR2 SQIVND come from the germline V gene (reference sequence). The whole variable domain, filled in from reference TRBV19 and TRBJ1-6, reads DGGITQSPKYLFRKEGQNVTLSCEQNLNHDAMYWYRQDPGQGLRLIYYSQIVNDFQKGDIAEGYSVSREKKESFPLTVTSAQKNPTAFYLCASSIIPGGINSPLHFGNGTRLTVT.

The CDR3 coding sequence is TGTGCCAGCTCACAGGGGGTAGGGCAGTTCTTC. As protein: CASSQGVGQFF. This chain uses TRBV18 with TRBJ2-1; tentatively, D is TRBD1 (6 bases). Germline V gene sequence: CDR1 KGHSH, CDR2 LQKENI. V was pared by 4 bases and J by 12 bases, with 10 bases between. This CDR3 is built from 11 residues.